The rows below give T cell receptor beta chains drawn from one sample of a study of shared clonotypes between healthy human individuals. Clones were sequenced by immunoSEQ multiplex PCR, and TCRdb holds only the in-frame ones, with some missing. The sample lists around 2,000,000 clones, just under 95% seen once, with approximately 1.2% in the top ten. Sequencing was performed on naive CD8+ T cells sorted from blood. These receptors were obtained from a man aged 18 to 35 in good health. The CDR3 runs from the conserved cysteine through the conserved F or W. D genes are given only for firm matches. Clone size is given for some rows only: seen once, a few or many times, or a class if the clone is expanded.

.	.	TRBJ2-2	15	TRBV4-2	CASSQTGVVTGELFF	TGTGCCAGCAGCCAAACCGGGGTGGTCACCGGGGAGCTGTTTTTT
.	once	TRBJ2-7	13	TRBV19	CASSKRQEYEQYF	TGTGCCAGTAGTAAGCGACAGGAGTACGAGCAGTACTTC
.	.	TRBJ1-1	13	TRBV6-5	CATFLEENTEAFF	TGTGCCACCTTTTTAGAGGAGAACACTGAAGCTTTCTTT
.	.	TRBJ2-1	13	TRBV29-1	CSVQPWGGDEQFF	TGCAGCGTTCAACCTTGGGGAGGCGATGAGCAGTTCTTC
.	.	TRBJ1-1	13	TRBV6-5	CASSLTGPTEAFF	TGTGCCAGCAGCCTTACAGGCCCCACTGAAGCTTTCTTT
.	.	TRBJ2-3	12	TRBV5-4	CASSLAGDTQYF	TGTGCCAGCAGCTTGGCCGGGGATACGCAGTATTTT
.	.	TRBJ2-7	14	TRBV5-6	CASSRPRQAVEQYF	TGTGCCAGCAGCAGGCCCCGGCAGGCCGTCGAGCAGTACTTC
.	.	TRBJ2-7	12	TRBV7-9	CASARGAFEQYF	TGTGCCAGCGCTCGGGGGGCTTTCGAGCAGTACTTC
.	once	TRBJ1-3	15	TRBV9	CASSPEQSSGNTIYF	TGTGCCAGCAGCCCCGAACAGAGCTCTGGAAACACCATATATTTT
.	.	TRBJ2-7	13	TRBV28	CASTSDIGYEQYF	TGTGCCAGCACTTCGGACATTGGTTACGAGCAGTACTTC
.	.	TRBJ2-7	12	TRBV27	CASRSQGYEQYF	TGTGCCAGCAGAAGTCAGGGCTACGAGCAGTACTTC
.	.	TRBJ2-1	13	TRBV27	CASSLGGHNEQFF	TGTGCCAGCAGTTTAGGAGGGCACAATGAGCAGTTCTTC
.	.	TRBJ2-1	12	TRBV30	CAWVGGYNEQFF	TGTGCCTGGGTCGGGGGATACAATGAGCAGTTCTTC
TRBD2	.	TRBJ2-3	16	TRBV4-2	CASSQETSGGTDTQYF	TGTGCCAGCAGCCAGGAAACTAGCGGGGGCACAGATACGCAGTATTTT
TRBD2	once	TRBJ2-5	16	TRBV5-4	CASSETSGGDLETQYF	TGTGCCAGCAGCGAAACTAGCGGGGGGGATCTTGAGACCCAGTACTTC
TRBD1	.	TRBJ2-7	15	TRBV19	CASSLTGTGDYEQYF	TGTGCCAGTAGTCTCACCGGGACAGGGGACTACGAGCAGTACTTC
.	.	TRBJ2-1	16	TRBV4-1	CASSFRSGIGVNEQFF	TGCGCCAGCAGCTTTCGAAGCGGAATTGGTGTCAATGAGCAGTTCTTC
.	once	TRBJ2-2	16	TRBV4-1	CASSQEKTINTGELFF	TGCGCCAGCAGCCAAGAGAAGACTATCAACACCGGGGAGCTGTTTTTT
.	.	TRBJ2-1	13	TRBV4-1	CASSQRVLHEQFF	TGCGCCAGCAGCCAAAGGGTATTGCATGAGCAGTTCTTC
TRBD1	.	TRBJ1-2	14	TRBV29-1	CSALDRGSHYGYTF	TGCAGCGCCCTGGACAGGGGGTCGCACTATGGCTACACCTTC
TRBD1	few	TRBJ2-2	15	TRBV11-2	CASSPGQGYTGELFF	TGTGCCAGCAGTCCCGGACAGGGGTACACCGGGGAGCTGTTTTTT
TRBD1	.	TRBJ2-1	12	TRBV29-1	CSPPDRRREQFF	TGCAGCCCCCCGGACAGGAGGAGGGAGCAGTTCTTC
TRBD1	.	TRBJ2-2	14	TRBV7-6	CASSLPGQGKELFF	TGTGCCAGCAGCTTACCGGGACAGGGAAAAGAGCTGTTTTTT